These 28 T cell receptor beta chains originate from one sample sequenced in a study of early stage breast cancer tumors. Here immunoSEQ multiplex PCR was the method, and the copy in TCRdb shows in-frame clones only, minus some. There are under 45,000 clones in the sample; over 60% occur only once, and around 7.2% lies in the top ten. Source material: blood. The receptors derive from a person aged 45-65 years with breast cancer.

J is TRBJ2-5 and V is TRBV11-3, with TRBD2 identical over 10 bases. J lost 5 bases, V lost 1 base, and 10 bases had no gene match. CDR3 length: 17 amino acids. Germline assignment: CDR1 SGHNT and CDR2 YENEEA. Here the CDR3 reads CASSLAGLAGVGETQYF. CDR3 in DNA: TGTGCCAGCAGCTTAGCGGGGCTAGCGGGAGTTGGGGAGACCCAGTACTTC.

This clone has just one count. The J gene is TRBJ2-2, the V gene TRBV7-2; TRBD2 matches 8 bases. CDR1 and CDR2 (germline): SGHTA, FQGNSA. The CDR3 length is 15 residues. The J segment lost 4 bases and the V segment lost 5 bases, leaving 6 bases of the junction unmatched. DNA for the CDR3: TGTGCCAGCAGCCGCCTAACTAGCGGCACCGGGGAGCTGTTTTTT. This codes for CASSRLTSGTGELFF.

This clone has at least ten counts. At one end the junction does not follow the germline gene, possibly because of a read error. CDR3 nucleotide sequence: TGCGCCAGCAGCCCTTCTAGCGGGAGGGGAGTAGATTTT. It specifies CASSPSSGRGVDF. The V call is TRBV4-1, the J call TRBJ2-3; TRBD2 agrees at 12 bases. Germline V gene sequence: CDR1 MGHRA, CDR2 YSYEKL. The CDR3 covers 13 residues.

The V call is TRBV2, the J call TRBJ2-3, with a weak D call TRBD2 (5 bases). This CDR3 spans 15 amino acids. Germline V gene data show CDR1 as SNHLY and CDR2 as FYNNEI. V lost 7 bases and J lost 1, with 15 bases in between. The CDR3 is CASMLGIGGTDTQYF. CDR3 DNA: TGTGCCAGCATGCTCGGGATCGGAGGCACAGATACGCAGTATTTT.

The J gene is TRBJ2-7, the V gene TRBV7-8, with a possible D match to TRBD1 (6 bases). Trimming left V 3 bases short and J 2 bases short, with 11 bases between. The germline V gene has CDR1 SGHVS and CDR2 FQNEAQ. This CDR3 has 14 amino acids. CDR3 nucleotides: TGTGCCAGCAGCTTTTCAGGGGCTGCCTACGAGCAGTACTTC. This sequence encodes CASSFSGAAYEQYF.

The chain carries TRBV28 and TRBJ1-5; 7 bases agree with TRBD1. CDR1 is MDHEN and CDR2 is SYDVKM in the germline V gene. This CDR3 contains 18 residues. J gave up 0 bases and V 6 bases, and 14 bases lay outside the gene matches. CDR3 residues: CASRVLWGHRGSNQPQHF. CDR3 DNA: TGTGCCAGCAGAGTTCTTTGGGGCCACAGGGGTAGCAATCAGCCCCAGCATTTT.

The genes are TRBV7-8 and TRBJ2-1; D ambiguous. The CDR3 has 15 amino acids. The germline V gene has CDR1 SGHVS and CDR2 FQNEAQ. The ends were cut back, 7 bases at V and 3 bases at J, with 16 bases in the middle. As DNA, the CDR3 is TGTGCCAGCACCAATAAGCTGTTCCTCTACAATGAGCAGTTCTTC. Translated: CASTNKLFLYNEQFF.

The V and J genes are TRBV6-6 and TRBJ2-3, with D uncertain. Germline V CDR1 and CDR2: MNHNY, SVGAGI (reference sequence). The germline V and J ends were trimmed by 0 bases and 0 bases, with 4 bases remaining between them. CDR3 length: 14 amino acids. The CDR3 DNA is TGTGCCAGCAGTTACTCCCTAAGCACAGATACGCAGTATTTT. Amino acids: CASSYSLSTDTQYF.

In its sample, this clone was seen once. The gene calls are TRBV6-4 and TRBJ2-5, with D possibly matching TRBD1 (6 bases). The CDR3 spans 15 residues. Per the germline V gene, CDR1 is MRHNA and CDR2 is SNTAGT. Trimming removed 7 bases from V and 5 bases from J, with 20 bases in between. CDR3 bases: TGTGCCAGCACCAACACCCCAGGGGCGCACGAGACCCAGTACTTC. Translating gives CASTNTPGAHETQYF.

This chain joins TRBV7-2 and TRBJ2-1, with 7 nucleotides matching TRBD1. Trimming took 5 bases from V and 2 from J; bases not matched to a gene: 6. The CDR3 is 15 amino acids. Germline V gene lookup returns CDR1 SGHTA and CDR2 FQGNSA. CDR3 amino acids: CASSRRQGTYNEQFF. CDR3 sequence (DNA): TGTGCCAGCAGCCGACGACAGGGTACCTACAATGAGCAGTTCTTC.

V and J are TRBV19 and TRBJ2-5; 8 bases align to TRBD2. The ends lost 8 bases at V and 1 base at J; junction bases unmatched: 6. Germline V gene sequence: CDR1 LNHDA, CDR2 SQIVND (reference sequence). The CDR3 runs to 14 residues. The DNA of the CDR3 is TGTGCCAGTGAACGTGCGGGAGGCCAAGAGACCCAGTACTTC. It codes for CASERAGGQETQYF.

The chain couples TRBV15 to TRBJ1-5; D might be TRBD1 (6 bases). V lost 0 bases and J 5 bases, leaving 11 bases between the germline ends. Germline V lookup: CDR1 LNHNV, CDR2 YYDKDF (reference sequence). This CDR3 has 15 residues. CDR3 DNA: TGTGCCACCAGCAGAGATGGGGGCACCCATCAGCCCCAGCATTTT. This translates into CATSRDGGTHQPQHF.

The chain joins TRBV2 to TRBJ2-5, with TRBD1 matching over 8 bases. This CDR3 has 13 residues. The V gene end was trimmed by 6 bases and the J gene end by 5 bases; junction bases not matched to a gene: 5. Germline V gene lookup returns CDR1 SNHLY and CDR2 FYNNEI. Written as DNA, the CDR3 is TGTGCCAGCAGCCAGGGGGCGCGGGAGACCCAGTACTTC. Translated, it gives CASSQGARETQYF. Using reference TRBV2 and TRBJ2-5 for the parts outside the CDR3, the full variable domain is EPEVTQTPSHQVTQMGQEVILRCVPISNHLYFYWYRQILGQKVEFLVSFYNNEISEKSEIFDDQFSVERPDGSNFTLKIRSTKLEDSAMYFCASSQGARETQYFGPGTRLLVL.

V gene TRBV5-1 combines with J gene TRBJ2-7; tentatively, D is TRBD1 (6 bases). Germline V gives CDR1 SGHRS, CDR2 YFSETQ. CDR3 size: 14 residues. The V gene lost 6 bases and the J gene lost 7 bases, with 20 bases spanning the gap. For the CDR3, the DNA is TGCGCCAGCACCCTGTATGGAAGCCAGGGGGAGCAGTACTTC. This translates into CASTLYGSQGEQYF.

This clone is medium-sized by share. The V and J genes are TRBV10-1 and TRBJ2-7, with D tentatively TRBD1 (7 bases). The CDR3 has 15 amino acids. Germline V CDR1 and CDR2: WNHNN, SYGVQD (reference sequence). Trimming took off 0 bases at V and 5 bases at J, with 14 bases between the two ends. Written as DNA, the CDR3 is TGCGCCAGCAGTGAGTCGCGTGGAGGGACAGACGAGCAGTACTTC. Translation gives CASSESRGGTDEQYF.

This chain connects TRBV21-1 to TRBJ2-7; the DNA was not compared with TRBD1, the D call given in the table. TRBV21-1 represents a pseudogene. This CDR3 is 15 amino acids long. Written as DNA, the CDR3 is TGTGCCAGCAGCAAGAGCCAGGACAGCGCCTACGAGCAGTACGTC. Translation: CASSKSQDSAYEQYV.

The V and J genes are TRBV15 and TRBJ1-2; D is uncertain. Germline V gene lookup returns CDR1 LNHNV and CDR2 YYDKDF (reference sequence). V was cut by 2 bases and J by 6 bases, with 10 bases left in between. The CDR3 is 13 amino acids. CDR3 sequence (DNA): TGTGCCACCAGCAGATCCGGGTCTGATGGCTACACCTTC. Residues: CATSRSGSDGYTF.

The rearrangement joins TRBV6-1 to TRBJ2-1; a possible D gene is TRBD2 (5 bases). The germline V gene has CDR1 MNHNS and CDR2 SASEGT. The CDR3 sequence is 15 residues long. V was clipped by 3 bases and J by 1 base, with 10 bases between them. CDR3 loop: CASSEMTGSYNEQFF. For the CDR3, the DNA is TGTGCCAGCAGTGAGATGACGGGGTCCTACAATGAGCAGTTCTTC.

The rearrangement uses TRBV4-2 and TRBJ2-3, with TRBD1 as a possible D gene (6 bases). The germline V and J ends were trimmed by 0 bases and 2 bases, with 12 bases remaining between them. The CDR3 loop spans 16 amino acids. Germline CDR1 LGHNA, CDR2 YNFKEQ. CDR3 DNA sequence: TGTGCCAGCAGCCAAGATCTGGGACAACACACAGATACGCAGTATTTT. Translated: CASSQDLGQHTDTQYF.

The rearrangement links TRBV9 to TRBJ2-5; D is uncertain. The CDR3 has 14 amino acids. Germline loops: CDR1 SGDLS, CDR2 YYNGEE. With 0 bases removed from V and 4 bases from J, the gap between germline ends came to 10 bases. The CDR3 region is CASSVEVDRETQYF. The CDR3, as DNA: TGTGCCAGCAGCGTAGAAGTCGATAGAGAGACCCAGTACTTC.

Only a few counts were recorded for this clone. The chain uses TRBV27 and TRBJ1-4; D gene uncertain. V was trimmed by 5 bases and J by 0 bases, leaving 7 bases between them. The CDR3 extends over 14 amino acids. Per the germline V gene, CDR1 is MNHEY and CDR2 is SMNVEV (reference sequence). In DNA form, the CDR3 reads TGTGCCAGCAGTCTAAAACCAACTAATGAAAAACTGTTTTTT. It yields the protein CASSLKPTNEKLFF.

This chain uses TRBV6-1 with TRBJ1-2, with a tentative D call TRBD1 (5 bases). Trimming shortened V by 3 bases and J by 1 base, and 9 bases separated the two germline ends. This CDR3 comprises 14 residues. Germline CDR1 reads MNHNS; CDR2 reads SASEGT. DNA of the CDR3: TGTGCCAGCAGTGAGGACGGGGGTAACTATGGCTACACCTTC. It translates to CASSEDGGNYGYTF.

This clone was recorded a few times. The J gene is TRBJ1-2, the V gene TRBV6-5; TRBD1 matches at 10 bases. The length of the CDR3 is 14 residues. Germline V lookup: CDR1 MNHEY, CDR2 SVGAGI. V was pared by 7 bases and J by 2 bases, with 4 bases of the junction left unmatched. The CDR3 sequence: CASTKTGGNYGYTF. Here the CDR3 DNA reads TGTGCCAGCACCAAGACAGGGGGCAACTATGGCTACACCTTC.

The V and J genes are TRBV18 and TRBJ2-5, with a tentative D call TRBD1 (6 bases). The last part of the DNA fits TRBJ2-7 better; the J call may be wrong. The germline gives CDR1 KGHSH, CDR2 LQKENI. CDR3 length: 15 residues. The CDR3 loop is CASSPNSGGGYEQYF. For the CDR3, the DNA is TGTGCCAGCTCACCAAATTCTGGGGGCGGCTACGAGCAGTACTTC.

J is TRBJ2-3 and V is TRBV9; 9 bases are a match to TRBD1. Trimming at V came to 5 bases and at J to 0 bases, leaving 4 bases not matched to a gene. Looked up from germline, CDR1 is SGDLS and CDR2 is YYNGEE. The CDR3 length is 15 residues. The CDR3 is CASRLGQGSTDTQYF. The CDR3 bases are TGTGCCAGCAGGCTAGGACAGGGGAGCACAGATACGCAGTATTTT. The complete variable domain, with remaining parts taken from reference TRBV9 and TRBJ2-3, reads DSGVTQTPKHLITATGQRVTLRCSPRSGDLSVYWYQQSLDQGLQFLIQYYNGEERAKGNILERFSAQQFPDLHSELNLSSLELGDSALYFCASRLGQGSTDTQYFGPGTRLTVL.

This sequence joins TRBV10-2 and TRBJ2-7; the match to TRBD2 covers 8 bases. The CDR3 spans 15 residues. The germline gives CDR1 WSHSY, CDR2 SAAADI. V was pared by 3 bases and J by 0 bases, with 4 bases of the junction left unmatched. The CDR3 sequence is CASSERSGSSYEQYF. The CDR3 DNA sequence: TGCGCCAGCAGTGAAAGGAGCGGGAGCTCCTACGAGCAGTACTTC.

This rearrangement joins TRBV5-4 to TRBJ2-1; 13 nucleotides match TRBD2. The CDR3 extends over 13 amino acids. Germline-derived CDR1 and CDR2 are SGHNT and YYREEE (reference sequence). The V and J ends lost 9 bases and 12 bases, in that order; junction bases with no gene match: 9. As DNA, the CDR3 is TGTGCCACCGGGACTAGCGGGACCCTGGGGCAGTTCTTC. Its protein is CATGTSGTLGQFF.

This sequence joins TRBV2 and TRBJ1-5; a possible D gene is TRBD1 (5 bases). This CDR3 has 15 amino acids. CDR1 is SNHLY, CDR2 FYNNEI, per germline. The V and J ends lost 4 bases and 5 bases respectively, with 15 bases between them. The CDR3 DNA reads TGTGCCAGCAGTGCTAGGCAGGGAGGGGATCAGCCCCAGCATTTT. It codes for CASSARQGGDQPQHF.